In its sample, the clone carrying this TCR beta chain was seen a few times. Antigen: not known. The trim removed 7 bases at V and 3 bases at J, leaving 12 bases unmatched. CDR1 GTSNPN and CDR2 SVGIG come from the germline V gene (reference sequence). This CDR3 has 15 residues. This entry comes from a study of cytomegalovirus exposure and HLA in healthy donors. Turning to the study itself: One earlier analysis, a look at around 170 million T cells, found around 110 million unique TCR beta sequences. General study findings and limits: Confirmation was obtained in vitro that a few CMV-associated chains are specific for CMV antigens.

Use of 60 Vbeta and 13 Jbeta primers characterized the PCR. Libraries were prepared by immunoSEQ multiplex PCR; TCRdb keeps only in-frame clonotypes and omits some of them. The sample has around 110,000 clones; 9% to 10% are singletons. Each donor's status was that of a healthy bone marrow donor. This sequence originates from a man in his thirties or forties in good health and CMV-seronegative. The chain uses TRBV30 and TRBJ1-2; 9 bases align to TRBD1. The sequencing sample was made of PBMCs. The CDR3, as DNA: TGTGCCTACATCGGACAGGGGAGAAGAGACTATGGCTACACCTTC. Translation gives CAYIGQGRRDYGYTF.